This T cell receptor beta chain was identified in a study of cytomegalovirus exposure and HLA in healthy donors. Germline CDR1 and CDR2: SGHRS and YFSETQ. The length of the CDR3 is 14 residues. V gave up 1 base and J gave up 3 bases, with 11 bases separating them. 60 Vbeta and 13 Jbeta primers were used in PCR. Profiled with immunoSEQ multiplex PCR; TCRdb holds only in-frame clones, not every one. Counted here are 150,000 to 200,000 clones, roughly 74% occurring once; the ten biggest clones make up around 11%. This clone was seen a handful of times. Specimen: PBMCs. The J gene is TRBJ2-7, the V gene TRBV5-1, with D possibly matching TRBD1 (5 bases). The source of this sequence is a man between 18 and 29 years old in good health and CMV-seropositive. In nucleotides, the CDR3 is TGCGCCAGCAGCTTGATCGGAAGGGGCTACGAGCAGTACTTC. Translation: CASSLIGRGYEQYF. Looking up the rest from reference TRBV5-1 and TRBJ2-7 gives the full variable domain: KAGVTQTPRYLIKTRGQQVTLSCSPISGHRSVSWYQQTPGQGLQFLFEYFSETQRNKGNFPGRFSGRQFSNSRSEMNVSTLELGDSALYLCASSLIGRGYEQYFGPGTRLTVT.